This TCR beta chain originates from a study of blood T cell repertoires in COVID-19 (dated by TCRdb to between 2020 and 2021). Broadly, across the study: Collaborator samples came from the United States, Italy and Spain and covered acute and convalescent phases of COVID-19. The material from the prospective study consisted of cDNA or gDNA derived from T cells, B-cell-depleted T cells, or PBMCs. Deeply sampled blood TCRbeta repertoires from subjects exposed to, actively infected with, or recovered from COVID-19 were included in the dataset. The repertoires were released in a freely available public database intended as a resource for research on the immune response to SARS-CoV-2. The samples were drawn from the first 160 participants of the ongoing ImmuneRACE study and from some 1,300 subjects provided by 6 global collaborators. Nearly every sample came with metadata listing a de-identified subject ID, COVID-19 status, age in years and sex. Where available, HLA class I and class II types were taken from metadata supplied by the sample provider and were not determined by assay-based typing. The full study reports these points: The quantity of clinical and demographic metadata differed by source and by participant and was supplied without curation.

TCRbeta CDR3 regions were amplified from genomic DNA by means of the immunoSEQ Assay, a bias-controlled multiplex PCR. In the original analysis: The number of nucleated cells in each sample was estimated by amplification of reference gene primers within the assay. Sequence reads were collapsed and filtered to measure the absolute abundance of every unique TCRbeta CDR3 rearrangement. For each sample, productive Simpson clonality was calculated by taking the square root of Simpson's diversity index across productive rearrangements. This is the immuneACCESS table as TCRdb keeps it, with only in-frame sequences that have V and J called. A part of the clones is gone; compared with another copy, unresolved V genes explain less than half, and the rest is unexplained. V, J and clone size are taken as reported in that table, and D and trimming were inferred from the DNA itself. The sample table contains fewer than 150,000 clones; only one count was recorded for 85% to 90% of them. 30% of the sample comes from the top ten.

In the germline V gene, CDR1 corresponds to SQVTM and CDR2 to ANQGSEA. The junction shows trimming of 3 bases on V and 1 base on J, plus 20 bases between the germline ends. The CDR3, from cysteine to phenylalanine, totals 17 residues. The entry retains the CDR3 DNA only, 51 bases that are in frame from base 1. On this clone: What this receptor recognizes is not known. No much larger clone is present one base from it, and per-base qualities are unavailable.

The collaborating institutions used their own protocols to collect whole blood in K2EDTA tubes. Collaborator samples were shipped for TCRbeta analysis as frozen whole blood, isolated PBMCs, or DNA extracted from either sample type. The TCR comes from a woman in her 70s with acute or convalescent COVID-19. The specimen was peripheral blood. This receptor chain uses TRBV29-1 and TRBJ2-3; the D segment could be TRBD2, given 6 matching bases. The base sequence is TGCAGCGTTGACGGGGGTTCGGCTAGCCTTGGCACAGATACGCAGTATTTT. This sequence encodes CSVDGGSASLGTDTQYF.